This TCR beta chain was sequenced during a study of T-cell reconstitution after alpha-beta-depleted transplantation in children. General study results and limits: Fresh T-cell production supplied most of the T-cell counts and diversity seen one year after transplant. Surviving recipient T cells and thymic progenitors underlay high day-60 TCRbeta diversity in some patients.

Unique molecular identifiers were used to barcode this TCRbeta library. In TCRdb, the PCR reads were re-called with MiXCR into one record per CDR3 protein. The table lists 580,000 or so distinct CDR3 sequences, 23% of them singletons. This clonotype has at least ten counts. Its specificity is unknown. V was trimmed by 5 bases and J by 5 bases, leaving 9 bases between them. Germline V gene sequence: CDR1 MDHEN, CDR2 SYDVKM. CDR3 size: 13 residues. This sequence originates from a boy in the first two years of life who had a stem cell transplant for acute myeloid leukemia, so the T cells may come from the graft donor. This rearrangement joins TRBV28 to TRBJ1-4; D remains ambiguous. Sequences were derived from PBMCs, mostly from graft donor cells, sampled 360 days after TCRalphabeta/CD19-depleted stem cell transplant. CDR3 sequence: CASSTTDNEKLFF. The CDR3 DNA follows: TGTGCCAGCAGTACCACGGACAATGAAAAACTGTTTTTT.